This T cell receptor beta chain was obtained from a study of cytomegalovirus exposure and HLA in healthy donors. The study's findings and limits: 87-base-pair reads could not separate some V segments, including TRBV6-2 and TRBV6-3. CMV serostatus stood as the only immune exposure information on hand.

Each donor was healthy, and each was a bone marrow donor. CDR1 MNHEY and CDR2 SMNVEV come from the germline V gene (reference sequence). V was shortened by 3 bases and J by 5 bases, with 11 bases between the two germline ends. This CDR3 has 13 residues. Amplification used 60 Vbeta primers and 13 Jbeta primers. The repertoire was sequenced with immunoSEQ multiplex PCR; TCRdb's copy has only in-frame clones and lacks some. This table has about 35,000 clones, 80% to 90% appearing once. Comments on this clone: The antigen remains unidentified.

This clonotype originated in a woman aged 18 to 35 in good health and CMV-seronegative. The rearrangement links TRBV27 to TRBJ2-7; weak D call: TRBD1 (5 bases). The sequenced sample was PBMCs. CDR3 protein: CASSLRQGHEQYF. In DNA, the CDR3 is TGTGCCAGCAGTTTGCGTCAGGGCCACGAGCAGTACTTC.